This T cell receptor (beta chain) was found in a study of cytomegalovirus exposure and HLA in healthy donors. Regarding the study as a whole: Clusters of TCRs from the first cohort tended to co-occur in the roughly 120 validation repertoires (as a later analysis found).

While the first cohort had 600 to 850 subjects, the donors belonged to the separate validation cohort of 100 to 150 subjects. This CDR3 comprises 17 residues. With 6 bases clipped from V and 4 bases from J, the junction kept 14 bases outside the gene matches. In germline, CDR1 is MDHEN, CDR2 SYDVKM. Worth noting for this clone: What it binds is not known.

Profiled with immunoSEQ multiplex PCR; TCRdb holds only in-frame clones, not every one. Of 60,000 to 75,000 clones in the sample, around 96% were seen once. Sequencing was done on a sample of PBMCs. The TCR was taken from a man in his late teens or twenties in good health and CMV-seronegative. This rearrangement joins TRBV28 to TRBJ2-3; 9 positions agree with TRBD1. The CDR3 here is CASRLGQGEHRADTQYF. The CDR3 nucleotides are TGTGCCAGCAGACTGGGACAGGGAGAGCATCGGGCAGATACGCAGTATTTT.